A single sample is the source of the 14 T cell receptor beta chains below, sequenced in a study of graft-versus-host responses after intestinal transplantation. Sequencing was performed with immunoSEQ multiplex PCR; in TCRdb, only in-frame clones are kept and a portion is missing. Here the sample spans 18,000 or so clones, 95% being singletons. This sample comprised PBMCs, obtained 23 days after intestinal transplant. Receptors were obtained from a human patient who received an intestinal transplant, so some T cells may come from the graft donor.

The gene calls are TRBV5-8 and TRBJ2-7; TRBD1 agrees at 12 bases. The CDR3 contains 14 residues. J lost 7 bases, V lost 3 bases, and 5 bases had no gene match. Germline CDR1 is SGHTS and CDR2 is YDEGEE. CDR3 sequence reads: CASSWDRGQREQYF. The CDR3 nucleotides read TGTGCCAGCAGCTGGGACAGGGGGCAGAGGGAGCAGTACTTC. Using reference TRBV5-8 and TRBJ2-7 for the parts outside the CDR3, the full variable domain is EAGVTQSPTHLIKTRGQQATLRCSPISGHTSVYWYQQALGLGLQFLLWYDEGEERNRGNFPPRFSGRQFPNYSSELNVNALELEDSALYLCASSWDRGQREQYFGPGTRLTVT.

V is TRBV7-9 and J is TRBJ2-7; D gene ambiguous. Trimming pared 2 bases from V and 4 bases from J, leaving 18 bases between. The CDR3 spans 16 residues. Germline V CDR1 and CDR2: SEHNR, FQNEAQ (reference sequence). DNA of the CDR3: TGTGCCAGCAGCTTAACGGAAGTCCTCTCTCCTTACGAGCAGTACTTC. Protein product: CASSLTEVLSPYEQYF.

The CDR3 here is CASSFAETQYF. CDR3 nucleotides: TGTGCCAGCAGTTTCGCGGAGACCCAGTACTTC. The chain uses TRBV27 and TRBJ2-5, with no clear D. Germline-derived CDR1 and CDR2 are MNHEY and SMNVEV (reference sequence). The V and J ends lost 3 bases and 5 bases respectively, with 4 bases between them. CDR3 length: 11 residues.

This rearrangement joins TRBV7-9 to TRBJ2-7; D gene ambiguous. Trimming pared 3 bases from V and 0 bases from J, leaving 15 bases between. This CDR3 comprises 16 residues. Germline-derived CDR1 and CDR2 are SEHNR and FQNEAQ (reference sequence). CDR3 amino acids: CASSFGFSSSSYEQYF. As DNA, the CDR3 is TGTGCCAGCAGCTTCGGTTTTTCTAGTAGCTCCTACGAGCAGTACTTC.

The rearrangement links TRBV9 to TRBJ1-1, with 9 bases aligning to TRBD1. This CDR3 has 12 amino acids. Trimming removed 7 bases from V and 7 bases from J; junction bases left unmatched: 5. The germline V gene has CDR1 SGDLS and CDR2 YYNGEE. The CDR3 region has the DNA TGTGCCAGCCAGGGGACAGGGCTTGAAGCTTTCTTT. Its translation is CASQGTGLEAFF.

The chain couples TRBV27 to TRBJ1-1; no firm D call. The CDR3 has 15 amino acids. Germline assignment: CDR1 MNHEY and CDR2 SMNVEV (reference sequence). V was cut by 3 bases and J by 3 bases, with 14 bases left in between. CDR3 sequence (DNA): TGTGCCAGCAGTTTGAGGGTGGGATTTGACACTGAAGCTTTCTTT. Translating gives CASSLRVGFDTEAFF.

The rearrangement links TRBV19 to TRBJ2-1; 10 positions match TRBD2. Germline V gene lookup returns CDR1 LNHDA and CDR2 SQIVND (reference sequence). The V segment lost 6 bases and the J segment 0 bases; nucleotides outside the gene matches: 2. This CDR3 is built from 15 residues. The CDR3 DNA follows: TGTGCCAGTAGCTCTAGCGGGAGCTCCTACAATGAGCAGTTCTTC. The encoded protein is CASSSSGSSYNEQFF. Combining the CDR3 with reference TRBV19 and TRBJ2-1 gives the whole variable domain DGGITQSPKYLFRKEGQNVTLSCEQNLNHDAMYWYRQDPGQGLRLIYYSQIVNDFQKGDIAEGYSVSREKKESFPLTVTSAQKNPTAFYLCASSSSGSSYNEQFFGPGTRLTVL.

This clone showed up just once. This rearrangement joins TRBV28 to TRBJ2-1; no definite D call. V lost 3 bases, J lost 0 bases, and 15 bases lay in between. The CDR3 is 17 amino acids. Germline-derived CDR1 and CDR2 are MDHEN and SYDVKM. This chain's CDR3 is CASSFSPALSSYNEQFF. The CDR3, as DNA: TGTGCCAGCAGTTTCTCCCCGGCCCTTAGCTCCTACAATGAGCAGTTCTTC.

This chain uses TRBV7-9 with TRBJ1-2; D is ambiguous. The germline V gene has CDR1 SEHNR and CDR2 FQNEAQ (reference sequence). V was trimmed by 0 bases and J by 6 bases, leaving 11 bases between them. The CDR3 runs to 14 residues. The CDR3 DNA sequence: TGTGCCAGCAGCTTAGCACCCCGCCAGCATGGCTACACCTTC. Amino acids: CASSLAPRQHGYTF.

As for this clone: Other DNA sequences within the sample encode an identical CDR3. The CDR3 sequence is CASSAGQGVGGSDEQYF. DNA for the CDR3: TGTGCCAGCAGCGCCGGACAGGGGGTTGGGGGGTCCGACGAGCAGTACTTC. The V gene is TRBV5-4, the J gene TRBJ2-7, with 10 bases identical to TRBD1. The germline gives CDR1 SGHNT, CDR2 YYREEE (reference sequence). The CDR3 is 17 residues long. V gave up 4 bases and J gave up 5 bases; unmatched junction bases: 15.

The chain is built from TRBV4-1 and TRBJ2-3; TRBD2 agrees at 12 bases. Germline loops: CDR1 MGHRA, CDR2 YSYEKL. V lost 3 bases to trimming and J lost 2 bases; unmatched junction nucleotides: 9. The CDR3 consists of 18 residues. CDR3 residues: CASSHDPGLAGYTDTQYF. The CDR3 nucleotides read TGCGCCAGCAGCCATGACCCGGGACTAGCGGGCTACACAGATACGCAGTATTTT.

The chain employs TRBV19 and TRBJ2-1; TRBD2 matches 11 bases. Looked up from germline, CDR1 is LNHDA and CDR2 is SQIVND (reference sequence). The CDR3 has 15 amino acids. The J segment lost 8 bases and the V segment lost 4 bases, leaving 7 bases of the junction unmatched. CDR3 nucleotides: TGTGCCAGTAGTAGGGTTAGCGGGAGGGCCGATGAGCAGTTCTTC. Translating it yields CASSRVSGRADEQFF.

The chain uses TRBV28 and TRBJ1-1; D is unresolved. Germline CDR1 reads MDHEN; CDR2 reads SYDVKM. This CDR3 is built from 12 residues. Trimming left V 5 bases short and J 8 bases short, with 12 bases between. The CDR3 nucleotides are TGTGCCAGCAGTCCCACCACCATCGAAGCTTTCTTT. Amino acid sequence: CASSPTTIEAFF.

The gene calls are TRBV4-3 and TRBJ2-7; the match to TRBD2 covers 12 bases. The trim removed 0 bases at V and 6 bases at J, leaving 9 bases unmatched. CDR1 and CDR2 (germline): LGHNA, YSLEER. This CDR3 is 17 amino acids long. The CDR3 sequence: CASSQDISTSGSPEQYF. The CDR3, as DNA: TGCGCCAGCAGCCAAGATATATCGACTAGCGGGAGCCCCGAGCAGTACTTC.